This entry features one T cell receptor beta chain sequence. Reverse transcribed after extraction, RNA yielded cDNA as the sequencing template. TCRdb's copy holds only in-frame clones and misses some; the assay was immunoSEQ multiplex PCR. The sample yields approximately 59,000 clones, roughly half seen once. Germline V lookup: CDR1 MNHNS, CDR2 SASEGT. This CDR3 region has 13 residues. V shed 8 bases and J shed 6 bases, with 15 bases lying between them. These data are taken from a study of CD8+ T cells in alopecia areata. At the level of the study: Treated patients were dosed with oral tofacitinib, taking 5 to 10 mg twice daily.

The J gene is TRBJ2-3, the V gene TRBV6-1; tentative D call: TRBD2 (7 bases). The sequence was collected from a human donor with alopecia areata. The source was CD8+ T cells sorted from blood, collected at week 0. The CDR3 coding sequence is TGTGCCAGCGGGGGCCCGGGGGGTGATACGCAGTATTTT. This encodes CASGGPGGDTQYF.